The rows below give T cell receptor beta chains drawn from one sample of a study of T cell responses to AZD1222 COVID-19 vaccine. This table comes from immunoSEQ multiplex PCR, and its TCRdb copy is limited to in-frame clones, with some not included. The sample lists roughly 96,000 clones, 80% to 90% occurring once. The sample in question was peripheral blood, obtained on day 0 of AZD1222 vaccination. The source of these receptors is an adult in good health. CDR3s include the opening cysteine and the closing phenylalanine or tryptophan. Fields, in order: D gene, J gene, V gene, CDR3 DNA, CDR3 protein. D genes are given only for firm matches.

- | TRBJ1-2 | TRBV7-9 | TGTGCCAGCAGCAACATCGAACAAGGTGGCTACACCTTC | CASSNIEQGGYTF
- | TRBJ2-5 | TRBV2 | TGTGCCAGCAGCCCCGAGCGGCGAGAGACCCAGTACTTC | CASSPERRETQYF
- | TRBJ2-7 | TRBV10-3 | TGTGCCATCAGTGAGTCGCAACAGAACTACGAGCAGTACTTC | CAISESQQNYEQYF
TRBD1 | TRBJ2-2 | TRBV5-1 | TGCGCCAGCAGCAGGACAGGGGGCGCGAACACCGGGGAGCTGTTTTTT | CASSRTGGANTGELFF
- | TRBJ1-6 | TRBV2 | TGTGCCAGCAGTCCCGCTTTGAGGAATTCACCCCTCCACTTT | CASSPALRNSPLHF
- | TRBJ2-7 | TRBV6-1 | TGTGCCAGCAGTGAAGGCCCCCGGAGTACCTACGAGCAGTACTTC | CASSEGPRSTYEQYF
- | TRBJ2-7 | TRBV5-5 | TGTGCCAGCAGCCTAAATTACGAGCAGTACTTC | CASSLNYEQYF
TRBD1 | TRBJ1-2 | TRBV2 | TGTGCCAGCAGTGACCGGACAGGGGGCGTGAGCGGCTACACCTTC | CASSDRTGGVSGYTF
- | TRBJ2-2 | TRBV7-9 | TGTGCCAGCAGCTTAAAAGGAGGGATGGCCGGGGAGCTGTTTTTT | CASSLKGGMAGELFF
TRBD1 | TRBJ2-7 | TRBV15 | TGTGCCACCAGGAGGGACAGGGTGGCCTACGAGCAGTACTTC | CATRRDRVAYEQYF
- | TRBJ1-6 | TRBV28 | TGTGCCAGCAGTGGAAGCCTCAGCCTTTCACCCCTCCACTTT | CASSGSLSLSPLHF
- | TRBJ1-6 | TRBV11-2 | TGTGCCAGCAGCTCCACGTATAATTCACCCCTCCACTTT | CASSSTYNSPLHF
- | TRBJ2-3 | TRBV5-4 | TGTGCCAGCAACTCCCTGGGCACAGATACGCAGTATTTT | CASNSLGTDTQYF
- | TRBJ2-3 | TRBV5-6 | TGTGCCGCGGGGGAAACAGGCGGGAGACAGGTGCAGTATTTT | CAAGETGGRQVQYF
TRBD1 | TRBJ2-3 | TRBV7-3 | TGTGCCAGCAGCTTAGACAGGGGAGATACGCAGTATTTT | CASSLDRGDTQYF